This T cell receptor (beta chain) stems from a study of blood T cell repertoires in COVID-19. The CDR3 spans 13 residues. Trimming pared 1 base from V and 2 bases from J, leaving 9 bases between. The V gene's germline CDR1 is GTSNPN and CDR2 SVGIG (reference sequence). In the study's own analysis: Amplification of reference gene primers was used by the study to estimate nucleated cell counts. The method was immunoSEQ multiplex PCR; TCRdb's version includes in-frame clones alone and lacks a portion of them. V, J and clone size derive from that table, while D and trimming were established from the DNA sequence. The sample contains around 140,000 clones, 84% of which appear only once.

Material: PBMCs or T cells enriched from blood (not recorded which). The rearrangement joins TRBV30 to TRBJ2-7; D gene uncertain. This sequence originates from a woman aged 45 to 65 with acute COVID-19. CDR3 sequence (DNA): TGTGCCTGGAGTGGCAGTTCCCCCTACGAGCAGTACTTC. Amino acid sequence: CAWSGSSPYEQYF.